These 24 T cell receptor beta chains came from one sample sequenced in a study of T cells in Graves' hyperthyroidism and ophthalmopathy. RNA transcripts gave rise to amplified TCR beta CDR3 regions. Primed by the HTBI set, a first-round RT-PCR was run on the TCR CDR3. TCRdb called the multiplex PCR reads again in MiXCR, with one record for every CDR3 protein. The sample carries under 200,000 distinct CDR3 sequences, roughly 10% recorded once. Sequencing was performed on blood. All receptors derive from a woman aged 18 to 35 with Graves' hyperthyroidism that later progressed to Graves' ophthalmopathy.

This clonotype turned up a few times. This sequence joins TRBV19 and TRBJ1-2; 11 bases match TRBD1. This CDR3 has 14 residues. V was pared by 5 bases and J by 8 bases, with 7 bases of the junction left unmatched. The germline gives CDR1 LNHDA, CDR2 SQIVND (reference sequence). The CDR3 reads CASSQDRGRVGYTF. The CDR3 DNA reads TGTGCCAGTAGTCAGGACAGGGGGCGCGTCGGCTACACCTTC.

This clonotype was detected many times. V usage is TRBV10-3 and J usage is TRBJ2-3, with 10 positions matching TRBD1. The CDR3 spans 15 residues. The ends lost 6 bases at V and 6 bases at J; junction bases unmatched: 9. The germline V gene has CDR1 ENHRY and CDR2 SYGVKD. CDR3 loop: CAIRPGTGDSDTQYF. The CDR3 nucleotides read TGTGCCATCAGGCCCGGGACAGGGGATTCCGATACGCAGTATTTT.

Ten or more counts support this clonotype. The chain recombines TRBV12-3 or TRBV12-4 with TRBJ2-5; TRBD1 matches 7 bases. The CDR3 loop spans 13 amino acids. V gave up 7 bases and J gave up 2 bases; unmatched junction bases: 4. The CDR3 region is CASNLDRQETQYF. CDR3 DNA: TGTGCCAGCAACCTGGACAGGCAAGAGACCCAGTACTTC.

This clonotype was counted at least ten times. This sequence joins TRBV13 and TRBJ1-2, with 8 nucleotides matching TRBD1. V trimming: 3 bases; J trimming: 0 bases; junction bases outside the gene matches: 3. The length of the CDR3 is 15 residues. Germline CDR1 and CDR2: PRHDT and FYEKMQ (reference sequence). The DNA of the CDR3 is TGTGCCAGCAGCTTCCGGACAGGGCCTAACTATGGCTACACCTTC. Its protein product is CASSFRTGPNYGYTF.

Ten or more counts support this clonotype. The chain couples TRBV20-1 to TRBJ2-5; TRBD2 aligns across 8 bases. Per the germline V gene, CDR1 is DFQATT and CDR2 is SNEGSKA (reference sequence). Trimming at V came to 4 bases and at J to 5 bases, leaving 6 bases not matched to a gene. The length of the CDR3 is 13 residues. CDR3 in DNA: TGCAGTGCTACGGCGGGGGGCCGGGAGACCCAGTACTTC. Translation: CSATAGGRETQYF.

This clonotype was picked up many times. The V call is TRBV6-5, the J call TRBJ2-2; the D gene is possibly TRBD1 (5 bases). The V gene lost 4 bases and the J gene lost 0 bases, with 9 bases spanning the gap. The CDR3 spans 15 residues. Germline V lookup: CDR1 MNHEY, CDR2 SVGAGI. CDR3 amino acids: CASSLTATNTGELFF. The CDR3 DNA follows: TGTGCCAGCAGTTTGACAGCTACGAACACCGGGGAGCTGTTTTTT.

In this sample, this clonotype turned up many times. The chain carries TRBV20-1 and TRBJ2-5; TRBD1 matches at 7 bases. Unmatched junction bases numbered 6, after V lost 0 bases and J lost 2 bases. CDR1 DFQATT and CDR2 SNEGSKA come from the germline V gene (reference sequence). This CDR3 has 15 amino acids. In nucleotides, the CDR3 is TGCAGTGCTAGAGATGGACAGGACCCTCAAGAGACCCAGTACTTC. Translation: CSARDGQDPQETQYF.

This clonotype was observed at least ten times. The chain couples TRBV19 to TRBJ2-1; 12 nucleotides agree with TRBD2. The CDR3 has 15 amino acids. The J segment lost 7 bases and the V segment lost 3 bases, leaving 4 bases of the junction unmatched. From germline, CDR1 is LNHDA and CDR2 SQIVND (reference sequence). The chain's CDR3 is CASSILAGGRNEQFF. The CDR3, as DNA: TGTGCCAGTAGTATCCTAGCGGGGGGGAGGAATGAGCAGTTCTTC.

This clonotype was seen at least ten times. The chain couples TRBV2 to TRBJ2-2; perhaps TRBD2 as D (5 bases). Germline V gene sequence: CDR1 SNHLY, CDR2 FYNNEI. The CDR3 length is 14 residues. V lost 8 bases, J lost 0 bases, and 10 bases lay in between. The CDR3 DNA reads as TGTGCCAGCGCCGGACTCTCGAACACCGGGGAGCTGTTTTTT. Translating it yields CASAGLSNTGELFF.

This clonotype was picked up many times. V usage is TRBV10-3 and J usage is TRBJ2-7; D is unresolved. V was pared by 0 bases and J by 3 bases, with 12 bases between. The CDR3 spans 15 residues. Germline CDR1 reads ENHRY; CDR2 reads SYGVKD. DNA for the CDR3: TGTGCCATCAGTGAGTCCCACAGCAAGTTCTACGAGCAGTACTTC. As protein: CAISESHSKFYEQYF.

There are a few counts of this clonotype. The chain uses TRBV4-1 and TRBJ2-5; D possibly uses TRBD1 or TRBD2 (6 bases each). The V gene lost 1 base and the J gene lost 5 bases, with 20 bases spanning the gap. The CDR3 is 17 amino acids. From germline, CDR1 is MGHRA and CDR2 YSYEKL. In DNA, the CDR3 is TGCGCCAGCAGCCAAGCCGGGGGCAAGAAGAATTGGGAGACCCAGTACTTC. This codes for CASSQAGGKKNWETQYF.

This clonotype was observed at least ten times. The CDR3 protein is CAWSSGNNQPQHF. In DNA form, the CDR3 reads TGTGCCTGGAGTTCCGGGAACAATCAGCCCCAGCATTTT. The chain combines TRBV30 with TRBJ1-5; D not certain. The CDR3 totals 13 residues. Germline V gene data show CDR1 as GTSNPN and CDR2 as SVGIG (reference sequence). V was shortened by 2 bases and J by 3 bases, with 8 bases between the two germline ends.

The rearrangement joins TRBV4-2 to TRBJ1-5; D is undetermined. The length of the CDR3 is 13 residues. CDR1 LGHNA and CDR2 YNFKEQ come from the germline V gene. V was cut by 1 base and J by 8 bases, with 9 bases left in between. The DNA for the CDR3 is TGTGCCAGCAGCCAAGTTAGCTCGGAGCCCCAGCATTTT. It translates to CASSQVSSEPQHF.

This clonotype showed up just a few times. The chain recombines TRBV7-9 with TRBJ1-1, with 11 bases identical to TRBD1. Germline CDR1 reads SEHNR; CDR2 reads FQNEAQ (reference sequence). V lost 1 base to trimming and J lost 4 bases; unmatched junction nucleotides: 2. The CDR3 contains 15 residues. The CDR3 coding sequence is TGTGCCAGCAGCTTAGAGGACAGGGGGCCCACTGAAGCTTTCTTT. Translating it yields CASSLEDRGPTEAFF.

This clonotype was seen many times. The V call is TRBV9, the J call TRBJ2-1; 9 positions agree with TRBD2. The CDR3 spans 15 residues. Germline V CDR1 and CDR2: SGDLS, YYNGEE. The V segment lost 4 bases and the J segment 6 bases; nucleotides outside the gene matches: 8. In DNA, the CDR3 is TGTGCCAGCAGCCAGGGGACTAGCATGGGCAATGAGCAGTTCTTC. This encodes CASSQGTSMGNEQFF.

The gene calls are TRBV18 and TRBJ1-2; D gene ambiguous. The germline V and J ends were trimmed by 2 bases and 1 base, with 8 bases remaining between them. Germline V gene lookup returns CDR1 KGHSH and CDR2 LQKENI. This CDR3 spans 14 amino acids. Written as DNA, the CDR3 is TGTGCCAGCTCACCATTCGGCGATAACTATGGCTACACCTTC. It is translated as CASSPFGDNYGYTF.

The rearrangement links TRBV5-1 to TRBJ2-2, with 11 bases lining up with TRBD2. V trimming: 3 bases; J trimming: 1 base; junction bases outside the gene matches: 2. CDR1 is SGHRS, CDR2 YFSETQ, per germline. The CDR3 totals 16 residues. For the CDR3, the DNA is TGCGCCAGCAGCTGGGGACTAGCGGTGAACACCGGGGAGCTGTTTTTT. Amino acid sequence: CASSWGLAVNTGELFF.

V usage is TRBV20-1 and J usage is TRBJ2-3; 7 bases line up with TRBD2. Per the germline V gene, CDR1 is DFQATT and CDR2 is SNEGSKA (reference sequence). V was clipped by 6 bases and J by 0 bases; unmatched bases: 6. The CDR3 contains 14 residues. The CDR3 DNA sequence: TGCAGTGCCGAGCGGGACCTAAGCACAGATACGCAGTATTTT. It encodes CSAERDLSTDTQYF.

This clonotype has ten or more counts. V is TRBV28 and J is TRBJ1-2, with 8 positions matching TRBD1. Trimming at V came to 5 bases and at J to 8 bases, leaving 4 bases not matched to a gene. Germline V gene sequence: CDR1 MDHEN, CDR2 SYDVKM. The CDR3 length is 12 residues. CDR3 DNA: TGTGCCAGCAGTGACAGGGGACGCGGCTACACCTTC. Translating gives CASSDRGRGYTF.

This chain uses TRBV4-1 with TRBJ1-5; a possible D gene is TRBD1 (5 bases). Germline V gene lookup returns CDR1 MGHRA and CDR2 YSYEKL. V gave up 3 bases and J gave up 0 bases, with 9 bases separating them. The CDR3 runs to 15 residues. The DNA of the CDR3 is TGCGCCAGCAGCCAGAGACAGTTTAGCAATCAGCCCCAGCATTTT. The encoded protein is CASSQRQFSNQPQHF.

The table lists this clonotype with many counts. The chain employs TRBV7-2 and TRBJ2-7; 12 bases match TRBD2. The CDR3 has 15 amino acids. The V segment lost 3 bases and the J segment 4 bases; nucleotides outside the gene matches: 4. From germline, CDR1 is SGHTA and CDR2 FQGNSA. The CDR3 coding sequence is TGTGCCAGCAGCTTTCGGACTAGCGGGGTATACGAGCAGTACTTC. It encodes CASSFRTSGVYEQYF.

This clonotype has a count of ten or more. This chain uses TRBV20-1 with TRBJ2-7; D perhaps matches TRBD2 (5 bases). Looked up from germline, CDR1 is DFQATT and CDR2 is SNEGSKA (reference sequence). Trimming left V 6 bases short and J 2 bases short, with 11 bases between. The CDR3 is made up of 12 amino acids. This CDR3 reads CSALGRAYEQYF. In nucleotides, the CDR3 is TGCAGTGCCCTAGGGAGAGCCTACGAGCAGTACTTC.

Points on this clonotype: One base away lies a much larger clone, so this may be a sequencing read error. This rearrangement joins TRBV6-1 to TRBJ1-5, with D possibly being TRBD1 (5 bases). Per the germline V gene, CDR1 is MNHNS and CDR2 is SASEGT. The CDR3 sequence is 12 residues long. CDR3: CAGRVSNRPQHF. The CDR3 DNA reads TGTGCCGGCAGGGTTAGTAATCGGCCCCAGCATTTT.

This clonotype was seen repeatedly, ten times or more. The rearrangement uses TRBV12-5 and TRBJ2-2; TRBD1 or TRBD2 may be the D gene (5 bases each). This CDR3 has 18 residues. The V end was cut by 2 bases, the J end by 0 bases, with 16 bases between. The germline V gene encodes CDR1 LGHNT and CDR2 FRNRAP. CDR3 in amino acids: CASGLLQSGTANTGELFF. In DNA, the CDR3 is TGTGCTAGTGGTTTGCTGCAGTCCGGGACCGCGAACACCGGGGAGCTGTTTTTT.